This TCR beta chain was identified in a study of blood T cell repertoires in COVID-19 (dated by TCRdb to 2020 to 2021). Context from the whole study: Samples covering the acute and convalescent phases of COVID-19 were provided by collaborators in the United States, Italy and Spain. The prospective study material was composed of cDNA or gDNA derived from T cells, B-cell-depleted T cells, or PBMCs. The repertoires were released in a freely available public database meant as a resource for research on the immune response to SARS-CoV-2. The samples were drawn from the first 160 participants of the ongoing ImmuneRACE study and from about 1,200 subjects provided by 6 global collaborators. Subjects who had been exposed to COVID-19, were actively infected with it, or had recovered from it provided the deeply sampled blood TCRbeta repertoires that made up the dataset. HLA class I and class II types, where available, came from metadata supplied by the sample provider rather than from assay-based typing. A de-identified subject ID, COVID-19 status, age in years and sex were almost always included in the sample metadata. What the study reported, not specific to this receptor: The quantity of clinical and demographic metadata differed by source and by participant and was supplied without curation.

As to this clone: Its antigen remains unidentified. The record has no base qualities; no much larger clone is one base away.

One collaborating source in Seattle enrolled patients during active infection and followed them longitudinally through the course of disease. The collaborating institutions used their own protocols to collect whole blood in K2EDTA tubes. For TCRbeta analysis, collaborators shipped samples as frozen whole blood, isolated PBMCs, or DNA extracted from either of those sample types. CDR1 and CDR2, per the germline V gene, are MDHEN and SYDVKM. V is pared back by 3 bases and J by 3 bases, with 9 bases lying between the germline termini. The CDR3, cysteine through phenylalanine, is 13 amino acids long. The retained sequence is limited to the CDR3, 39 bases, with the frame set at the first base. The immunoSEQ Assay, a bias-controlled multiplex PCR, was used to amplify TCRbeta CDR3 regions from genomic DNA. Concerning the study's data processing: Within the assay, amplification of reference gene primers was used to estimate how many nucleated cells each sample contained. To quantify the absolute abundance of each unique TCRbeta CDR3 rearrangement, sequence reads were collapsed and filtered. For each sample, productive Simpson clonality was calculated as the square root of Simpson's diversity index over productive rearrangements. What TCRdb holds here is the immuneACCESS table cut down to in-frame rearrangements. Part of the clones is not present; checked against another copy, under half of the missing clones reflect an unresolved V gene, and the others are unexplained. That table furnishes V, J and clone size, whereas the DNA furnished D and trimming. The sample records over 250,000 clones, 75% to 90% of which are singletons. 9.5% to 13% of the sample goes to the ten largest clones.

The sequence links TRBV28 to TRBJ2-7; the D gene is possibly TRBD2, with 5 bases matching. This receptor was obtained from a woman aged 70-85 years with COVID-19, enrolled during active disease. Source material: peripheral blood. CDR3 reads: CASSLDGIYEQYF. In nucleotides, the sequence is TGTGCCAGCAGTTTGGACGGGATCTACGAGCAGTACTTC.